One and the same sample provided the 23 T cell receptor beta chains below, sequenced in a study of blood T cell repertoires in COVID-19. Here immunoSEQ multiplex PCR was the method, and the copy in TCRdb shows in-frame clones only, minus some. This sample has approximately 80,000 clones, with 90% found just once. The source material was peripheral blood. These receptors were obtained from a woman between 45 and 65 years old in a cohort sampled during active COVID-19.

The chain joins TRBV28 to TRBJ2-2; 8 nucleotides align to TRBD1. The CDR3 contains 14 residues. Germline V gene sequence: CDR1 MDHEN, CDR2 SYDVKM. Losses at the gene ends were 7 bases for V and 5 bases for J; bases not matched to a gene: 6. CDR3 residues: CASKQGAGTGELFF. CDR3 nucleotides: TGTGCCAGCAAGCAGGGGGCGGGAACCGGGGAGCTGTTTTTT.

The chain carries TRBV18 and TRBJ2-2, with TRBD2 matching 13 bases. The germline V gene has CDR1 KGHSH and CDR2 LQKENI. The CDR3 has 18 amino acids. Unmatched junction bases numbered 8, after V lost 4 bases and J lost 3 bases. The CDR3 nucleotides read TGTGCCAGCTCACTCCGACTAGCGGGAGGATTGGACACCGGGGAGCTGTTTTTT. Amino acids: CASSLRLAGGLDTGELFF.

This clone was recorded once. The chain combines TRBV9 with TRBJ2-1; 12 bases fit TRBD2. The CDR3 consists of 15 residues. Germline values: CDR1 SGDLS, CDR2 YYNGEE. V lost 4 bases to trimming and J lost 9 bases; unmatched junction nucleotides: 8. The CDR3 protein is CASSPRLAGEGEQFF. DNA for the CDR3: TGTGCCAGCAGCCCCAGACTAGCGGGAGAAGGTGAGCAGTTCTTC.

The CDR3 nucleotides are TGTGCCAGCACCCAAACAGGGAACACTGAAGCTTTCTTT. Its protein product is CASTQTGNTEAFF. The rearrangement links TRBV7-9 to TRBJ1-1, with a weak D call TRBD1 (5 bases). The CDR3 extends over 13 amino acids. Germline V CDR1 and CDR2: SEHNR, FQNEAQ (reference sequence). Trimming cost V 7 bases and J 1 base, with 10 bases left between them.

The chain combines TRBV9 with TRBJ2-1; 11 bases fit TRBD2. With V trimmed by 4 bases and J by 5 bases, 5 bases remained unmatched. The CDR3 extends over 15 amino acids. The V gene's germline CDR1 is SGDLS and CDR2 YYNGEE. CDR3 protein: CASSHSGRDNNEQFF. CDR3 in DNA: TGTGCCAGCAGCCATAGCGGGAGGGATAACAATGAGCAGTTCTTC. The full variable domain, completed using reference TRBV9 and TRBJ2-1, is DSGVTQTPKHLITATGQRVTLRCSPRSGDLSVYWYQQSLDQGLQFLIQYYNGEERAKGNILERFSAQQFPDLHSELNLSSLELGDSALYFCASSHSGRDNNEQFFGPGTRLTVL.

The chain carries TRBV14 and TRBJ1-1; tentative D call: TRBD1 (6 bases). The germline V gene has CDR1 SGHDN and CDR2 FVKESK. Trimming removed 5 bases at V and 0 bases at J, with 10 bases between. This CDR3 contains 14 residues. The CDR3 region has the DNA TGTGCCAGCAGCTTGGCAGGGGTGAACACTGAAGCTTTCTTT. Residues: CASSLAGVNTEAFF.

For this clone: Compared with germline, one end of the junction differs, possibly owing to a read error. The same CDR3 also results from other DNA sequences found in this sample. This sequence joins TRBV7-2 and TRBJ2-1; the match to TRBD2 covers 11 bases. The CDR3 covers 15 residues. Germline V lookup: CDR1 SGHTA, CDR2 FQGNSA. The CDR3 spells CASSLGLAANNEQFF. As DNA, the CDR3 is TGTGCCAGCAGCCTGGGACTAGCGGCGAACAATGAACAGTTCTTC.

The chain employs TRBV7-3 and TRBJ2-3; TRBD2 aligns across 7 bases. The V segment lost 11 bases and the J segment 2 bases; nucleotides outside the gene matches: 10. Germline V CDR1 and CDR2: SGHTA, FQGTGA. The CDR3 runs 14 residues. CDR3 amino acids: CASQRRGDTDTQYF. The CDR3 DNA reads as TGTGCCTCCCAACGCCGGGGGGACACAGATACGCAGTATTTT. Looking up the rest from reference TRBV7-3 and TRBJ2-3 gives the full variable domain: GAGVSQTPSNKVTEKGKYVELRCDPISGHTALYWYRQSLGQGPEFLIYFQGTGAADDSGLPNDRFFAVRPEGSVSTLKIQRTERGDSAVYLCASQRRGDTDTQYFGPGTRLTVL.

The CDR3 region is CASSIGQVNTEAFF. For the CDR3, the DNA is TGTGCCAGTAGTATCGGACAGGTAAACACTGAAGCTTTCTTT. The rearrangement links TRBV19 to TRBJ1-1; TRBD1 aligns across 7 bases. The CDR3 has 14 residues. Losses at the gene ends were 3 bases for V and 2 bases for J; bases not matched to a gene: 3. Germline V CDR1 and CDR2: LNHDA, SQIVND (reference sequence).

This clone was observed a few times. The chain links TRBV2 to TRBJ2-1; D is unclear. Germline V lookup: CDR1 SNHLY, CDR2 FYNNEI. This CDR3 is built from 12 residues. Trimming shortened V by 5 bases and J by 8 bases, and 10 bases separated the two germline ends. The CDR3 spells CASSYSYDEQFF. The DNA of the CDR3 is TGTGCCAGCAGTTACTCATATGATGAGCAGTTCTTC.

This sequence joins TRBV10-3 and TRBJ1-4; 8 bases match TRBD1. The CDR3 is 14 amino acids. The V gene's germline CDR1 is ENHRY and CDR2 SYGVKD. V was clipped by 5 bases and J by 8 bases; unmatched bases: 7. CDR3 region: CAISSPDRGEKLFF. In DNA form, the CDR3 reads TGTGCCATCAGTTCTCCAGACAGGGGAGAAAAACTGTTTTTT.

This chain joins TRBV2 and TRBJ2-1; the match to TRBD2 covers 9 bases. In germline, CDR1 is SNHLY, CDR2 FYNNEI. The junction had 10 bases not matched to a gene; V was cut back by 8 bases and J by 8 bases. This CDR3 is built from 14 residues. CDR3 loop: CASPGTSLVDEQFF. The DNA of the CDR3 is TGTGCCAGCCCCGGGACTAGCTTAGTCGATGAGCAGTTCTTC.

V is TRBV11-3 and J is TRBJ2-1; D perhaps matches TRBD2 (6 bases). Germline CDR1 is SGHNT and CDR2 is YENEEA. V dropped 1 base and J dropped 5 bases, with 12 bases sitting between them. This CDR3 spans 15 amino acids. CDR3 amino acids: CASSLGSGEDNEQFF. The CDR3 coding sequence is TGTGCCAGCAGCTTAGGGTCGGGGGAAGACAATGAGCAGTTCTTC.

The rearrangement links TRBV11-2 to TRBJ2-4; 10 bases map to TRBD2. This CDR3 is 16 amino acids long. Germline assignment: CDR1 SGHAT and CDR2 FQNNGV. The V and J ends lost 5 bases and 6 bases, in that order; junction bases with no gene match: 10. In DNA form, the CDR3 reads TGTGCCAGCAGCAAAATAGCGGGAGGCCGGGGAAACATTCAGTACTTC. As protein: CASSKIAGGRGNIQYF. Together with reference TRBV11-2 and TRBJ2-4, the CDR3 gives the full variable domain: EAGVAQSPRYKIIEKRQSVAFWCNPISGHATLYWYQQILGQGPKLLIQFQNNGVVDDSQLPKDRFSAERLKGVDSTLKIQPAKLEDSAVYLCASSKIAGGRGNIQYFGAGTRLSVL.

The rearrangement uses TRBV3-1 (or the pseudogene TRBV3-2) and TRBJ2-7, with 9 bases matching TRBD2. Germline loops: CDR1 LGHDT, CDR2 YNNKEL (reference sequence). The trim removed 5 bases at V and 6 bases at J, leaving 14 bases unmatched. CDR3 length: 16 amino acids. The CDR3 loop is CASSFPGVAGVGEQYF. The CDR3 DNA reads as TGTGCCAGCAGCTTTCCCGGGGTAGCGGGAGTAGGCGAGCAGTACTTC.

The chain recombines TRBV10-3 with TRBJ2-7; 11 bases line up with TRBD1. This CDR3 is built from 14 residues. Trimming took 4 bases from V and 1 from J; bases not matched to a gene: 0. Germline CDR1 is ENHRY and CDR2 is SYGVKD. The CDR3 DNA is TGTGCCATCAGTGGGGACAGGGGGTCCTACGAGCAGTACTTC. Translating it yields CAISGDRGSYEQYF.

This sequence joins TRBV27 and TRBJ2-5; 13 bases are a match to TRBD2. Germline V lookup: CDR1 MNHEY, CDR2 SMNVEV (reference sequence). There are 17 residues in the CDR3. Germline trimming cut 0 bases from V and 5 bases from J; bases unmatched to any gene: 6. The CDR3 DNA reads as TGTGCCAGCAGTTTATCCCGGACTAGCGGGAGATGGGAGACCCAGTACTTC. Translation gives CASSLSRTSGRWETQYF.

This clone was recorded once. J is TRBJ2-7 and V is TRBV28, with 8 positions matching TRBD1. Germline values: CDR1 MDHEN, CDR2 SYDVKM. The CDR3 has 15 residues. V dropped 1 base and J dropped 1; count of bases not matched to a gene: 3. The CDR3 is CASSLSGTGSYEQYF. The CDR3 region has the DNA TGTGCCAGCAGTTTATCCGGGACAGGTTCCTACGAGCAGTACTTC.

The chain is built from TRBV4-1 and TRBJ2-1; 10 bases fit TRBD2. Trimming took 0 bases from V and 4 from J; bases not matched to a gene: 6. Germline CDR1 MGHRA, CDR2 YSYEKL. This CDR3 has 17 residues. The CDR3 loop reads CASSQDRTSGAYNEQFF. CDR3 DNA: TGCGCCAGCAGCCAAGATAGAACTAGCGGGGCTTACAATGAGCAGTTCTTC.

The J gene is TRBJ2-1, the V gene TRBV5-1, with TRBD2 matching over 7 bases. After removal of 9 bases from V and 3 bases from J, the junction contained 12 bases not matched to a gene. The CDR3 covers 15 residues. Per germline, CDR1 SGHRS and CDR2 YFSETQ. CDR3 DNA sequence: TGCGCCACGTCGGGGGGAGGGACTAACTACAATGAGCAGTTCTTC. Translation gives CATSGGGTNYNEQFF.

V and J are TRBV29-1 and TRBJ1-2, with 9 nucleotides matching TRBD1. V was pared by 6 bases and J by 2 bases, with 4 bases of the junction left unmatched. Germline V gene sequence: CDR1 SQVTM, CDR2 ANQGSEA. The CDR3 totals 13 residues. The CDR3 spells CSVGQGANYGYTF. The CDR3 coding sequence is TGCAGCGTGGGACAGGGCGCGAACTATGGCTACACCTTC.

V usage is TRBV27 and J usage is TRBJ1-2, with D tentatively TRBD1 (5 bases). The CDR3 totals 15 residues. The germline V gene encodes CDR1 MNHEY and CDR2 SMNVEV (reference sequence). Trimming removed 5 bases from V and 6 bases from J, with 19 bases in between. The CDR3 spells CASSPQGDLGDGYTF. DNA of the CDR3: TGTGCCAGCAGTCCCCAAGGGGATCTAGGCGATGGCTACACCTTC.

This rearrangement joins TRBV28 to TRBJ1-2; 7 bases agree with TRBD1. This CDR3 spans 14 amino acids. CDR1 is MDHEN, CDR2 SYDVKM, per germline. The trim removed 2 bases at V and 5 bases at J, leaving 5 bases unmatched. CDR3 sequence (DNA): TGTGCCAGCAGTTTACCGGGGACAGAATATGGCTACACCTTC. Protein: CASSLPGTEYGYTF.